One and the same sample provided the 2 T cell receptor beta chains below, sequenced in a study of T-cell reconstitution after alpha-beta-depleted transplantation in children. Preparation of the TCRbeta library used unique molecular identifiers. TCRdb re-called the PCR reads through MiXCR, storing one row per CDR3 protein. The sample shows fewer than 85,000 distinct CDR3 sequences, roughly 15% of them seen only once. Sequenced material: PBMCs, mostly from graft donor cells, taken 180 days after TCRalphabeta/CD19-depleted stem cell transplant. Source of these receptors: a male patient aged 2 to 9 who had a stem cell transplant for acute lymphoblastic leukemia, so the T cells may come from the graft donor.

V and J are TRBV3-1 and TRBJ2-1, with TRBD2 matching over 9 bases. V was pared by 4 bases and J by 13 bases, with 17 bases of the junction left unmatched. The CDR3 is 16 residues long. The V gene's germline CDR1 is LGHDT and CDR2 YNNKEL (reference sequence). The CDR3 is CASSRPAGGRARDQFF. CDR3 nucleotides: TGTGCCAGCAGCCGTCCTGCGGGCGGGAGGGCCAGGGATCAGTTCTTC.

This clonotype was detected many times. The CDR3, as DNA: TGTGCCAGCAGCTTATTCGCTAGCGGGATGACAGATACGCAGTATTTT. Amino acids: CASSLFASGMTDTQYF. The chain recombines TRBV7-3 with TRBJ2-3; 9 bases are a match to TRBD2. In germline, CDR1 is SGHTA, CDR2 FQGTGA. V was clipped by 2 bases and J by 3 bases; unmatched bases: 6. The CDR3 is 16 residues long.